This passage covers 7 T cell receptor beta chains from one sample sequenced in a study of T cell repertoires in cytomegalovirus infection. TCRdb processed the reads anew with MiXCR; each CDR3 protein has one entry. This table has about 360,000 distinct CDR3 sequences, around 18% appearing once. What was sequenced was PBMCs. The source of these receptors is a human donor in good health (CMV status not recorded). Some clones in this sample may be carry-over from other donors' samples.

In its sample, this clonotype was seen a few times. The chain employs TRBV6-2 or TRBV6-3 and TRBJ1-5, with TRBD1 as a possible D gene (5 bases). This CDR3 contains 18 residues. The germline V gene encodes CDR1 MNHEY and CDR2 SVGEGT. V dropped 6 bases and J dropped 2 bases, with 23 bases sitting between them. As DNA, the CDR3 is TGTGCCAGCAGCCCCGAGGCCGGAGGGAGGGGAGGCAATCAGCCCCAGCATTTT. Its protein product is CASSPEAGGRGGNQPQHF.

This clonotype was picked up a small number of times. The chain recombines TRBV30 with TRBJ2-1, with D uncertain. V was trimmed by 2 bases and J by 7 bases, leaving 18 bases between them. The CDR3 extends over 15 amino acids. CDR1 is GTSNPN, CDR2 SVGIG, per germline (reference sequence). The CDR3 coding sequence is TGTGCCTGGAGTCGCCTAACCGCAGTGGGGAATGAGCAGTTCTTC. Protein product: CAWSRLTAVGNEQFF.

The chain links TRBV2 to TRBJ2-7; TRBD1 aligns across 9 bases. Germline CDR1 and CDR2: SNHLY and FYNNEI. This CDR3 is built from 16 residues. The junction had 11 bases not matched to a gene; V was cut back by 6 bases and J by 2 bases. Here the CDR3 reads CASSLFPGQGPYEQYF. The DNA for the CDR3 is TGTGCCAGCAGCCTGTTCCCGGGACAGGGACCCTACGAGCAGTACTTC.

This clonotype was detected ten times or more. The chain has TRBV7-6 and TRBJ2-3, with D possibly being TRBD2 (6 bases). CDR1 and CDR2 from the germline V gene are SGHVS and FNYEAQ. The V and J ends lost 3 bases and 2 bases respectively, with 9 bases between them. The CDR3 has 14 amino acids. CDR3 DNA: TGTGCCAGCAGCTTTGCGGGGAACACAGATACGCAGTATTTT. Its translation: CASSFAGNTDTQYF.

This clonotype was recorded at least ten times. The chain carries TRBV7-2 and TRBJ2-3; a weak D match, TRBD1 (6 bases). The CDR3 has 11 residues. Trimming removed 9 bases at V and 4 bases at J, with 8 bases between. CDR1 and CDR2 from the germline V gene are SGHTA and FQGNSA. In DNA form, the CDR3 reads TGTGCCAGTAACAGGGCAGATACGCAGTATTTT. It encodes CASNRADTQYF.

This clonotype was detected many times. The CDR3 spells CASSAPNRGSPEAFF. As DNA, the CDR3 is TGTGCCAGCAGTGCCCCAAATCGAGGGAGCCCTGAAGCTTTCTTT. V is TRBV12-3 or TRBV12-4 and J is TRBJ1-1, with D hard to call. Trimming took 5 bases from V and 6 from J, leaving 19 bases between them. The CDR3 contains 15 residues.

This clonotype was seen many times. V is TRBV7-9 and J is TRBJ2-3, with TRBD2 identical over 7 bases. The CDR3 runs to 14 residues. V shed 5 bases and J 4 bases; nucleotides not matched to a gene: 6. Per the germline V gene, CDR1 is SEHNR and CDR2 is FQNEAQ (reference sequence). CDR3 coding DNA: TGTGCCAGCAGCATGAGCGGGGTCGCAGATACGCAGTATTTT. Amino acid sequence: CASSMSGVADTQYF.